A selection of T cell receptor beta chains follows, all from one sample in a study of T cell responses to AZD1222 COVID-19 vaccine. The assay was immunoSEQ multiplex PCR, and TCRdb's table has in-frame clones only and misses some. Altogether 95,000 to 100,000 clones are present, about 88% being singletons, with the ten largest covering more than 1.5%. The specimen comprised peripheral blood, sampled on day 0 of AZD1222 vaccination. The origin of the receptors is an adult in good health. Both conserved end residues are part of each CDR3. The D gene is left open where the match is weak. Size tells how often a clone was seen (once, few, many) or the class of an expanded clone, and some rows leave it out.

TRBV27	once	NA	TRBJ2-7	CASGGWRTSSYEQYF	TGTGCCTCCGGTGGATGGAGAACGAGCTCCTACGAGCAGTACTTC
TRBV7-9	NA	NA	TRBJ1-2	CASSLGEALDYTF	TGTGCCAGCAGCCTCGGGGAGGCACTAGACTACACCTTC
TRBV2	once	NA	TRBJ1-5	CASSEVRHGNQPQHF	TGTGCCAGCAGTGAGGTACGGCACGGCAATCAGCCCCAGCATTTT
TRBV9	NA	NA	TRBJ2-7	CASSVGGDSTYEQYF	TGTGCCAGCAGCGTCGGGGGGGACAGCACCTACGAGCAGTACTTC
TRBV27	NA	NA	TRBJ1-4	CASTGGPGRMHNEKLFF	TGTGCCAGCACCGGGGGCCCTGGACGGATGCATAATGAAAAACTGTTTTTT
TRBV14	NA	TRBD2	TRBJ2-3	CASSQVIGRGTDTQYF	TGTGCCAGCAGCCAAGTGATTGGGAGGGGCACAGATACGCAGTATTTT
TRBV4-2	NA	TRBD1	TRBJ2-6	CASSQVVAGGGFGANVLTF	TGTGCCAGCAGCCAAGTCGTCGCAGGGGGCGGGTTTGGGGCCAACGTCCTGACTTTC
TRBV4-3	NA	TRBD1	TRBJ2-7	CASSRIWTGKTYEQYF	TGCGCCAGCAGCCGAATTTGGACAGGGAAGACCTACGAGCAGTACTTC
TRBV12-3/TRBV12-4	NA	NA	TRBJ1-2	CASNSRGGYTF	TGTGCCAGCAATTCAAGGGGTGGCTACACCTTC
TRBV6-5	NA	NA	TRBJ1-1	CASSSNREAFF	TGTGCCAGCAGTTCCAACAGAGAAGCTTTCTTT
TRBV14	few	NA	TRBJ1-6	CASSLLTGTVKNSPLHF	TGTGCCAGCAGCCTACTCACCGGGACTGTTAAAAATTCACCCCTCCACTTT
TRBV6-6	once	NA	TRBJ2-2	CASGETGELFF	TGTGCCAGCGGCGAGACCGGGGAGCTGTTTTTT
TRBV19	NA	NA	TRBJ1-3	CATPSGTIYF	TGTGCCACCCCGTCGGGCACCATATATTTT